These 25 T cell receptor beta chains were all obtained from the same sample, sequenced in a study of cytotoxic CD8 clonotypes in ibrutinib-treated CLL. TCRdb's table, derived via immunoSEQ multiplex PCR, lists solely in-frame clones and lacks some. Of fewer than 400,000 clones listed, under 70% are singletons. Sequencing was performed on PBMCs, taken after 36 months of ibrutinib treatment. Receptors were obtained from a human donor with chronic lymphocytic leukemia.

The rearrangement links TRBV6-6 to TRBJ2-1; 7 nucleotides line up with TRBD2. V lost 8 bases, J lost 1 base, and 8 bases stayed unmatched. In germline, CDR1 is MNHNY, CDR2 SVGAGI (reference sequence). The CDR3 has 15 amino acids. The CDR3 is CASGGGVWSYNEQFF. The CDR3 region has the DNA TGTGCCAGCGGGGGGGGTGTTTGGTCCTACAATGAGCAGTTCTTC.

The V gene is TRBV28, the J gene TRBJ2-7; 12 bases line up with TRBD2. The V segment lost 5 bases and the J segment 5 bases; nucleotides outside the gene matches: 7. CDR1 is MDHEN, CDR2 SYDVKM, per germline. The CDR3 has 15 residues. CDR3 residues: CASSTTSGSHNEQYF. The CDR3, as DNA: TGTGCCAGCAGTACGACTAGCGGGAGTCACAACGAGCAGTACTTC.

The V and J genes are TRBV5-6 and TRBJ2-3, with TRBD1 matching 9 bases. The germline V gene encodes CDR1 SGHDT and CDR2 YYEEEE. V shed 4 bases, J shed 3 bases, and the junction held 6 bases outside the gene matches. The CDR3 length is 15 residues. DNA of the CDR3: TGTGCCAGCAGCCGACAGGGGGGTGGGACAGATACGCAGTATTTT. It encodes CASSRQGGGTDTQYF.

The gene calls are TRBV6-5 and TRBJ2-1; TRBD2 might be the D (5 bases). Germline CDR1 is MNHEY and CDR2 is SVGAGI. This CDR3 contains 13 residues. Trimming cost V 5 bases and J 6 bases, with 11 bases left between them. CDR3 amino acids: CASSALEGNEQFF. CDR3 DNA sequence: TGTGCCAGCAGTGCCCTAGAGGGCAATGAGCAGTTCTTC.

The chain couples TRBV5-1 to TRBJ2-7; TRBD1 agrees at 7 bases. There are 17 residues in the CDR3. Per germline, CDR1 SGHRS and CDR2 YFSETQ. V dropped 4 bases and J dropped 1; count of bases not matched to a gene: 14. The CDR3 DNA reads as TGCGCCAGCAGCCACAGTTACAGGGGCACCCTTTCCTACGAGCAGTACTTC. It encodes CASSHSYRGTLSYEQYF.

The V call is TRBV7-2, the J call TRBJ2-3; no definite D call. Germline V gene lookup returns CDR1 SGHTA and CDR2 FQGNSA. The V and J ends lost 2 bases and 7 bases respectively, with 19 bases between them. The CDR3 runs 16 residues. The CDR3 sequence is CASSLFGPPTPYTQYF. CDR3 DNA: TGTGCCAGCAGCTTATTCGGACCCCCAACCCCCTATACGCAGTATTTT.

This clone was found a few times. The CDR3 DNA is TGTGCCAGCAGCTCCGGACACTACAATGAGCAGTTCTTC. Translated: CASSSGHYNEQFF. V usage is TRBV7-2 and J usage is TRBJ2-1, with D possibly TRBD1 on 5 matching bases. CDR1 and CDR2 (germline): SGHTA, FQGNSA. With 4 bases removed from V and 3 bases from J, the gap between germline ends came to 7 bases. This CDR3 is 13 amino acids long.

The chain joins TRBV9 to TRBJ2-1; 8 bases map to TRBD2. After removal of 0 bases from V and 2 bases from J, the junction contained 4 bases not matched to a gene. CDR1 is SGDLS and CDR2 is YYNGEE in the germline V gene. The CDR3 length is 16 residues. The CDR3 loop reads CASSVVGTRAYNEQFF. The DNA for the CDR3 is TGTGCCAGCAGCGTAGTAGGGACTAGGGCCTACAATGAGCAGTTCTTC.

This chain uses TRBV7-2 with TRBJ2-7, with TRBD2 matching 10 bases. Germline CDR1 SGHTA, CDR2 FQGNSA. Unmatched junction bases numbered 13, after V lost 3 bases and J lost 2 bases. This CDR3 spans 18 amino acids. The chain's CDR3 is CASSLGGASGRSAYEQYF. The CDR3 region has the DNA TGTGCCAGCAGCTTGGGGGGGGCTAGCGGGAGAAGCGCCTACGAGCAGTACTTC.

The J gene is TRBJ2-7, the V gene TRBV9, with 7 bases aligning to TRBD2. Germline V CDR1 and CDR2: SGDLS, YYNGEE. The CDR3 contains 13 residues. V trimming: 3 bases; J trimming: 6 bases; junction bases outside the gene matches: 6. This chain's CDR3 is CASSEGGKGEQYF. CDR3 sequence (DNA): TGTGCCAGCAGCGAGGGAGGGAAGGGCGAGCAGTACTTC.

The gene calls are TRBV11-2 and TRBJ2-7; 9 bases agree with TRBD1. Germline V gene sequence: CDR1 SGHAT, CDR2 FQNNGV. With V trimmed by 6 bases and J by 2 bases, 2 bases remained unmatched. The CDR3 runs to 13 residues. For the CDR3, the DNA is TGTGCCAGCAGGAGACAGGGGGCCTACGAGCAGTACTTC. This encodes CASRRQGAYEQYF.

The chain joins TRBV25-1 to TRBJ2-7, with D uncertain. The CDR3 loop spans 16 amino acids. Trimming left V 5 bases short and J 3 bases short, with 20 bases between. Germline CDR1 is MGHDK and CDR2 is SYGVNS. The CDR3 DNA reads as TGTGCCAGCAGTTCGGACGCAACTCAGGCCCTCTACGAGCAGTACTTC. It yields the protein CASSSDATQALYEQYF.

The chain carries TRBV9 and TRBJ2-1; 8 bases agree with TRBD2. Germline CDR1 SGDLS, CDR2 YYNGEE. The CDR3 consists of 14 residues. Trimming at V came to 4 bases and at J to 4 bases, leaving 4 bases not matched to a gene. The chain's CDR3 is CASSLIAGYNEQFF. CDR3 bases: TGTGCCAGCAGCCTCATAGCGGGGTACAATGAGCAGTTCTTC.

J is TRBJ1-2 and V is TRBV10-2, with TRBD1 identical over 8 bases. Germline V gives CDR1 WSHSY, CDR2 SAAADI. Trimming took 0 bases from V and 5 from J; bases not matched to a gene: 8. CDR3 length: 16 amino acids. The CDR3 protein is CASSESARTGWYGYTF. The CDR3 DNA is TGCGCCAGCAGTGAGTCTGCACGGACAGGGTGGTATGGCTACACCTTC.

The chain links TRBV18 to TRBJ2-7; 7 bases map to TRBD1. Germline V gives CDR1 KGHSH, CDR2 LQKENI. The CDR3 is made up of 15 amino acids. The trim removed 8 bases at V and 5 bases at J, leaving 15 bases unmatched. The CDR3 DNA sequence: TGTGCCAGCACCAGAGGGCAGGGGGTTGTTAACGAGCAGTACTTC. It yields the protein CASTRGQGVVNEQYF.

The gene calls are TRBV29-1 and TRBJ1-4; possible D gene TRBD1, 5 bases. The V gene's germline CDR1 is SQVTM and CDR2 ANQGSEA. This CDR3 is 13 amino acids long. V lost 6 bases and J 3 bases, leaving 11 bases between the germline ends. The CDR3 nucleotides are TGCAGCGTGAGCCGGGGACCTAATGAAAAACTGTTTTTT. This sequence encodes CSVSRGPNEKLFF.

The J gene is TRBJ2-3, the V gene TRBV18; D ambiguous. Between the trimmed V and J ends, which lost 4 bases and 4 bases, there was a span of 6 bases. The CDR3 is made up of 12 amino acids. Germline values: CDR1 KGHSH, CDR2 LQKENI. Here the CDR3 reads CASSLMADTQYF. The CDR3 DNA is TGTGCCAGCTCACTGATGGCAGATACGCAGTATTTT.

This chain uses TRBV4-3 with TRBJ2-5; no firm D call. The CDR3 is made up of 15 amino acids. Germline-derived CDR1 and CDR2 are LGHNA and YSLEER. V was clipped by 2 bases and J by 0 bases, with 10 bases between them. CDR3 sequence (DNA): TGCGCCAGCAGCCAACTACATGGGGACCAAGAGACCCAGTACTTC. Translated, it gives CASSQLHGDQETQYF.

This rearrangement joins TRBV7-6 to TRBJ2-1; TRBD2 aligns across 14 bases. Germline assignment: CDR1 SGHVS and CDR2 FNYEAQ. V shed 4 bases, J shed 12 bases, and the junction held 8 bases outside the gene matches. The CDR3 is 15 residues long. CDR3 bases: TGTGCCAGCAGCTCCACCCCGGGACTAGCGGGGGTGCAGTTCTTC. It translates to CASSSTPGLAGVQFF.

The chain combines TRBV7-9 with TRBJ1-1, with unresolved D. This CDR3 region has 13 residues. The germline V gene has CDR1 SEHNR and CDR2 FQNEAQ (reference sequence). Trimming left V 4 bases short and J 6 bases short, with 12 bases between. CDR3 nucleotide sequence: TGTGCCAGCAGCTCGACGAGCAGGCCTGAAGCTTTCTTT. Protein sequence: CASSSTSRPEAFF. Combining the CDR3 with reference TRBV7-9 and TRBJ1-1 gives the whole variable domain DTGVSQNPRHKITKRGQNVTFRCDPISEHNRLYWYRQTLGQGPEFLTYFQNEAQLEKSRLLSDRFSAERPKGSFSTLEIQRTEQGDSAMYLCASSSTSRPEAFFGQGTRLTVV.

The V call is TRBV7-9, the J call TRBJ2-1, with D perhaps matching TRBD2 (5 bases). Germline CDR1 is SEHNR and CDR2 is FQNEAQ (reference sequence). V gave up 1 base and J gave up 8 bases, with 9 bases separating them. CDR3 length: 13 amino acids. CDR3 region: CASSLGRIHEQFF. Written as DNA, the CDR3 is TGTGCCAGCAGCTTAGGGAGGATCCATGAGCAGTTCTTC.

The chain has TRBV5-1 and TRBJ2-2; D might be TRBD2 (5 bases). CDR1 is SGHRS and CDR2 is YFSETQ in the germline V gene. V lost 4 bases and J lost 5, with 12 bases in between. The CDR3 covers 14 residues. The CDR3 DNA follows: TGCGCCAGCAGCCTGGGTCGGGGAACCGGGGAGCTGTTTTTT. Amino acid sequence: CASSLGRGTGELFF.

The CDR3 spells CAISDSPLAGQFF. The DNA for the CDR3 is TGTGCCATCAGTGATTCCCCGCTAGCGGGCCAGTTCTTC. The chain couples TRBV10-3 to TRBJ2-1, with TRBD2 matching over 8 bases. V lost 3 bases and J lost 13; bases outside the gene matches: 8. This CDR3 is built from 13 residues. Looked up from germline, CDR1 is ENHRY and CDR2 is SYGVKD.

The genes are TRBV19 and TRBJ1-2; TRBD1 is a possible D gene (5 bases). Germline loops: CDR1 LNHDA, CDR2 SQIVND (reference sequence). The CDR3 extends over 14 amino acids. V lost 9 bases and J lost 1, with 15 bases in between. The CDR3 nucleotides are TGTGCCAGCTCCTGGGGGGACTATAACTATGGCTACACCTTC. Translating gives CASSWGDYNYGYTF.

This sequence joins TRBV6-5 and TRBJ2-5; TRBD1 is a possible D gene (6 bases). The CDR3 spans 13 residues. The V and J ends lost 3 bases and 5 bases respectively, with 10 bases between them. Germline V lookup: CDR1 MNHEY, CDR2 SVGAGI. Written as DNA, the CDR3 is TGTGCCAGCAGTTATTCAGGGGACGAGACCCAGTACTTC. Amino acids: CASSYSGDETQYF.